The T cell receptor (beta chain) under discussion was sequenced for a study of T-cell reconstitution after alpha-beta-depleted transplantation in children. This clonotype has only a few counts. A library of TCRbeta sequences, prepared with unique molecular identifiers, was generated. MiXCR, applied by TCRdb to the PCR reads, yields one record per CDR3 protein. The repertoire includes about 240,000 distinct CDR3 sequences, more than 20% of them detected once, and 2% to 3% sits in the top ten. This CDR3 has 15 residues. In germline, CDR1 is MNHNS, CDR2 SASEGT. J was trimmed by 4 bases and V by 6 bases; bases with no gene match: 10.

This clonotype was obtained from a girl aged 2 to 9 with Fanconi anemia, due to receive a stem cell transplant. Source: PBMCs, taken before TCRalphabeta/CD19-depleted stem cell transplant. The chain carries TRBV6-1 and TRBJ2-7; 9 nucleotides match TRBD2. The CDR3, as DNA: TGTGCCAGCAGACCCAGCGGGGGGCCAACTTACGAGCAGTACTTC. Translation gives CASRPSGGPTYEQYF.